This T cell receptor beta chain was profiled in a study of blood T cell repertoires in COVID-19. The V and J ends lost 2 bases and 6 bases, in that order; junction bases with no gene match: 6. The CDR3 loop spans 15 amino acids. Germline CDR1 SGHVS, CDR2 FNYEAQ. The sample holds a few counts of this clone. The authors' processing: Amplification of reference gene primers provided the estimated nucleated cell counts. TCRdb keeps only in-frame clones here, not all; method: immunoSEQ multiplex PCR. From that table come the V and J calls and clone size; the DNA was used to work out D and trimming. The sample holds tens of thousands of clones, 76% seen once.

Sequenced input: peripheral blood. The chain joins TRBV7-6 to TRBJ2-3; 9 bases line up with TRBD2. This TCR derives from a man in his fifties or sixties with COVID-19, enrolled during active disease. The CDR3 is CASSLRAGGSDTQYF. The CDR3 coding sequence is TGTGCCAGCAGCTTAAGAGCGGGAGGATCGGATACGCAGTATTTT.